The entry that follows covers one T cell receptor beta chain sequence. This record belongs to a study of monozygotic twins with inflammatory bowel disease. TCRdb reprocessed the 5' RACE reads and reports one entry per CDR3 protein, with no DNA. The sample data list about 160,000 distinct CDR3 sequences. This CDR3 has 12 residues. CDR1 and CDR2 (germline): SGHTA, FQGNSA. The chain joins TRBV7-2 to TRBJ1-2; there is no DNA to check the TCRdb D call of TRBD1. The sequence came from a human donor with ulcerative colitis or Crohn's disease, or a healthy co-twin of an affected twin (not recorded which). The material sequenced was blood. The CDR3 reads CASSLQGSGYTF.